This T cell receptor beta chain originates from a study of identical twins. TCRdb fed the 5' RACE reads into MiXCR, producing one record per CDR3 protein. This repertoire shows hundreds of thousands of distinct CDR3 sequences, 18% found once; its top ten account for less than 15%. CDR1 is KGHSH, CDR2 LQKENI, per germline. The CDR3 has 12 amino acids. Trimming left V 7 bases short and J 7 bases short, with 11 bases between. This clonotype was recorded many times. The antigen is not known. Broader study findings: Part of the zero-insertion signal could reflect confounding by invariant MAIT and iNKT cells.

In addition, the sample was reused for a study of T cells expressing NK-cell markers. That study adds: From sorted CD3+CD56+NKG2C+, CD3+CD56+NKG2C- and CD3+CD56-NKG2C+ T cells came the TCR beta repertoires. It remained uncertain whether the expanded NKG2C+ T cell clones were specific for HCMV antigens.

The receptor's source is a woman under 30 in good health. This sequence joins TRBV18 and TRBJ2-1, with no clear D. The sequenced sample consisted of PBMCs. The CDR3 DNA reads TGTGCCAGCTGGGATTTTCTGAATGAGCAGTTCTTC. This sequence encodes CASWDFLNEQFF.